This entry is about one T cell receptor (beta chain). Cohort assignment relied on participant-reported clinical history. Donors of Cohort 3 who recovered were those that had two negative PCRs, clearance, or symptom resolution. CDR1 and CDR2 from the germline V gene are SGHNT and YENEEA. V gave up 4 bases and J gave up 7 bases; unmatched junction bases: 12. CDR3 length: 15 residues. The data are from a study of blood T cell repertoires in COVID-19. Produced via immunoSEQ multiplex PCR; TCRdb's table is partial and in-frame only. Seen here are over 150,000 clones, about 80% observed once, and the top ten hold around 3.7%.

The clonotype originates from a woman between 55 and 75 years old who had recovered from COVID-19. The sample was PBMCs or T cells enriched from blood (not recorded which). The chain recombines TRBV11-3 with TRBJ2-7; 8 bases align to TRBD1. The CDR3 sequence: CASSYEYRGIGEQYF. The CDR3 region has the DNA TGTGCCAGCAGCTACGAATACAGGGGGATAGGTGAGCAGTACTTC.